This TCR beta chain comes out of a study of metastatic and nonmetastatic thyroid tumors. Overall study context: Malignant and benign thyroid patients had repertoires compared in peripheral blood and tumor or nodule tissue. Study-level points and caveats: Within blood and tumor, benign nodules reportedly had significantly lower TCR beta diversity than malignant thyroid tumors did.

In regard to this clone: The antigen remains undetermined.

Authors' analysis steps: A classifier of distant metastasis in papillary thyroid cancer was built from CDR3 differences (across clinicopathological groups). TCRdb re-called clones via MiXCR from the PCR reads. TCRdb's processing, not the authors' own work, is the source of the V and J calls. Of fewer than 70,000 clones listed, just under 30% are singletons. Unmatched junction bases numbered 2, after V lost 3 bases and J lost 0 bases. The CDR3 consists of 14 residues. The germline V gene has CDR1 KGHSH and CDR2 LQKENI. Before thyroid surgery, none of the patients had received any treatment. The source of this sequence is a female donor with papillary thyroid cancer or a benign thyroid nodule (not recorded which). Some clones in this sample may be carry-over from other donors' samples. The chain employs TRBV18 and TRBJ2-7; 7 nucleotides agree with TRBD1. What was sequenced was blood. Written as DNA, the CDR3 is TGTGCCAGCTCACCGGGGACAGTCTCCTACGAGCAGTACTTC. Translation: CASSPGTVSYEQYF.